These 6 T cell receptor beta chains were sequenced from one sample in a study of control samples from healthy donors and cancer patients. The assay was immunoSEQ multiplex PCR, and TCRdb's table has in-frame clones only and misses some. The sample contains approximately 35,000 clones, approximately 95% of which appear only once. The sequenced material came from PBMCs. These receptors came from a man between 35 and 55 years old with colorectal cancer.

The chain uses TRBV4-2 and TRBJ1-2; perhaps TRBD1 as D (5 bases). V was trimmed by 1 base and J by 8 bases, leaving 17 bases between them. CDR1 is LGHNA, CDR2 YNFKEQ, per germline. This CDR3 is built from 15 residues. In DNA form, the CDR3 reads TGTGCCAGCAGCCAAGGCCCCCTGGGGACGTCGGGCTACACCTTC. Its translation: CASSQGPLGTSGYTF.

The chain links TRBV5-4 to TRBJ1-1; D is perhaps TRBD1 (5 bases). CDR1 and CDR2 from the germline V gene are SGHNT and YYREEE (reference sequence). V lost 0 bases, J lost 1 base, and 13 bases lay in between. The CDR3 length is 16 residues. The CDR3 DNA is TGTGCCAGCAGCTTGGGGCTCGTTGACAGGAACACTGAAGCTTTCTTT. Translating it yields CASSLGLVDRNTEAFF.

This chain joins TRBV11-2 and TRBJ1-1; no firm D call. Germline CDR1 SGHAT, CDR2 FQNNGV. Trimming shortened V by 1 base and J by 8 bases, and 8 bases separated the two germline ends. The CDR3 totals 12 residues. The CDR3 loop reads CASSLAGSEAFF. CDR3 in DNA: TGTGCCAGCAGCTTAGCGGGCAGCGAAGCTTTCTTT.

This clone was recorded once. This sequence joins TRBV5-1 and TRBJ1-6; D is uncertain. The CDR3 loop spans 15 amino acids. Trimming cost V 0 bases and J 6 bases, with 10 bases left between them. Germline assignment: CDR1 SGHRS and CDR2 YFSETQ. The CDR3 loop is CASSLAGVSNSPLHF. The CDR3 DNA follows: TGCGCCAGCAGCTTGGCTGGTGTGAGTAATTCACCCCTCCACTTT.

The chain has TRBV3-1 (or the pseudogene TRBV3-2) and TRBJ2-1, with D possibly TRBD2 on 5 matching bases. Germline V gives CDR1 LGHDT, CDR2 YNNKEL (reference sequence). With 4 bases removed from V and 10 bases from J, the gap between germline ends came to 14 bases. This CDR3 has 13 amino acids. The DNA for the CDR3 is TGTGCCAGCAGCCGAGGACCAGGCGGGGAGCAGTTCTTC. It is translated as CASSRGPGGEQFF.

The genes are TRBV12-3 or TRBV12-4 and TRBJ2-7; D gene unclear. The V end lost 6 bases, the J end lost 6 bases, and 9 bases lay between the germline ends. This CDR3 is built from 11 residues. Written as DNA, the CDR3 is TGTGCCAGCAGAATTCCCCCCGAGCAGTACTTC. The encoded protein is CASRIPPEQYF.